Shown below are 23 T cell receptor gamma chains from a single sample sequenced in a study of Vγ9Vδ2 T cells in congenital toxoplasmosis. TRGC- and TRDC-specific primers primed one-tube template-switch reverse transcription to make cDNA. The TRGC primer was designed to bind both TRGC1 and TRGC2 constant genes. TCRdb reprocessed the reads through CATT. This table holds roughly 250 gamma-chain clones, around two fifths found once. The source material was gamma-delta T cells from blood. The receptors derive from a child under 10 years old born to a mother with Toxoplasma gondii infection during pregnancy, either congenitally infected or uninfected (not recorded which).

This clone was seen a few times. Given a far larger clone just one base away, this is likely a sequencing read error. The V and J genes are TRGV5 and TRGJ1 or TRGJ2. This CDR3 is built from 12 residues. Trimming cost V 0 bases and J 7 bases; bases outside gene matches: 3. The germline CDR1 and CDR2 sequences are VINAFY and YDVSNSKD. CDR3 in DNA: TGTGCCACCTGGGACAGGTCATATAAGAAACTCTTT. Its translation: CATWDRSYKKLF.

With respect to this clone: Translating this DNA gives a protein that differs at residue 4 from the TCRdb one, which belongs to a much larger clone; a read error is likely, and the protein shown is this translation. The chain joins TRGV3 to TRGJP1. Germline CDR1 is VTNTFY and CDR2 is YDVSTARD (reference sequence). CDR3 length equals 15 residues. The CDR3 nucleotides read TGTGCCACCCGGGACAGGCCCTTTACTGGTTGGTTCAAGATATTT. Translation: CATRDRPFTGWFKIF.

The chain uses TRGV2 and TRGJ1 or TRGJ2. V lost 2 bases and J lost 2; bases outside the gene matches: 3. CDR3 length equals 13 residues. CDR1 and CDR2 (germline): EGSNGY, YDSYNSKV. CDR3 residues: CATWDVYYYKKLF. The DNA for the CDR3 is TGTGCCACCTGGGACGTCTATTATTATAAGAAACTCTTT.

In the case of this clone: It is likely a read error: a sequence one base away is far more abundant. Other DNA sequences of this sample code for an identical CDR3. V and J are TRGV5 and TRGJ1 or TRGJ2. This CDR3 is built from 12 residues. The germline V gene has CDR1 VINAFY and CDR2 YDVSNSKD. The CDR3 reads CATWDRPYKKLF. The CDR3 nucleotides are TGTGCCACTTGGGACAGGCCATATAAGAAACTCTTT.

As concerns this clone: The protein recorded in TCRdb matches a much larger clone and deviates from this DNA's translation at residue 13, suggesting a read error; the protein here is obtained by translating the DNA. The V and J genes are TRGV9 and TRGJP. Germline CDR1 is GITISATS and CDR2 is ISYDGTV (reference sequence). This CDR3 region has 17 residues. The CDR3 DNA follows: TGTGCCTTGTGGGAGGTGCGAGCAGAGTTGGGCAAAGAAATCAAGGTATTT. Translating gives CALWEVRAELGKEIKVF.

Of note for this clone: A far larger clone is just one base off, so this is likely a read error. The chain uses TRGV5 and TRGJ1 or TRGJ2. This CDR3 has 12 residues. CDR1 VINAFY and CDR2 YDVSNSKD come from the germline V gene. The CDR3 sequence is CATWDRPYKKVF. The CDR3 region has the DNA TGTGCCACCTGGGACAGGCCATATAAGAAAGTCTTT.

With regard to this clone: A far larger clone differs by one base, so this is likely a read error. The same CDR3 also results from other DNA sequences found in this sample. V and J are TRGV10 and TRGJP1. TRGV10 is treated as an ORF (open reading frame) with a function not yet certain. The CDR3 loop spans 17 amino acids. Trimming cost V 8 bases and J 0 bases; bases outside gene matches: 13. The CDR3 sequence: CAAWDLSFYTTGWFKIF. CDR3 bases: TGTGCTGCGTGGGACCTCTCCTTTTATACCACTGGTTGGTTCAAGATATTT.

A word on this clone: The TCRdb protein, from a much larger clone, departs from this DNA's translation at residue 12, likely by read error; the protein shown derives from the DNA. The chain is built from TRGV10 and TRGJP1. TRGV10 is an ORF, and what it does is uncertain. This CDR3 spans 18 amino acids. The CDR3 coding sequence is TGTGCTGCGTGGGATCTTAAGCCAAAATATACCAGTGGTTGGTTCAAGATATTT. It yields the protein CAAWDLKPKYTSGWFKIF.

Comment on this clone: TCRdb lists the protein of a much larger clone for this DNA, which differs at residue 5, so this is likely a read error; the protein given here is translated from the DNA itself. J is TRGJP and V is TRGV9. The germline gives CDR1 GITISATS, CDR2 ISYDGTV (reference sequence). This CDR3 has 17 amino acids. This CDR3 reads CALWVVRAELGKKIKVF. The CDR3 DNA sequence: TGTGCCTTGTGGGTGGTGCGAGCAGAGTTGGGCAAAAAAATCAAGGTATTT.

Of note for this clone: A read error is likely here: a far larger clone is one base away. In the same sample, other DNA sequences code for this CDR3. The chain combines TRGV9 with TRGJP. Germline assignment: CDR1 GITISATS and CDR2 ISYDGTV (reference sequence). The CDR3 consists of 14 residues. This CDR3 reads CALWEVLGKKIKVF. The CDR3 coding sequence is TGTGCCCTGTGGGAGGTGTTGGGCAAAAAAATCAAGGTATTT.

About this clone itself: A far larger clone is a single base away, which makes a read error likely. The chain is built from TRGV10 and TRGJP1. The J call may be in error: the DNA end matches TRGJP better. TRGV10 is given ORF status, its function remaining uncertain. This CDR3 has 11 residues. The chain's CDR3 is CAAWDGWFKVF. Written as DNA, the CDR3 is TGTGCTGCGTGGGATGGTTGGTTCAAGGTATTT.

Only a few counts were recorded for this clone. The TCRdb record carries a much larger clone's protein, which differs from this DNA's translation at residue 15; a read error is the likely cause, and the protein listed here is the DNA translation. Different DNA sequences within this sample yield the same CDR3. The J gene is TRGJP1, the V gene TRGV10. TRGV10 is flagged as an ORF with uncertain function. The CDR3 loop spans 18 amino acids. The CDR3 region has the DNA TGTGCTGCGTGGGATCTTAAGCCAAAATATACCACTGGTTGGCTCAAGATATTT. Amino acid sequence: CAAWDLKPKYTTGWLKIF.

Concerning this clone: TCRdb's listed protein matches a much larger clone and diverges from this DNA's translation at residue 12, likely through a read error; the protein shown comes from the DNA. This sequence joins TRGV10 and TRGJP1. TRGV10 has ORF status, its function being uncertain. The CDR3 is 17 amino acids. The CDR3 protein is CAAWDLSFYTTSWFKIF. In nucleotides, the CDR3 is TGTGCTGCGTGGGACCTCTCTTTTTATACCACTAGTTGGTTCAAGATATTT.

Turning to this clone: A far larger clone differs by one base, so this is likely a read error. This chain uses TRGV10 with TRGJP1. TRGV10 is an ORF, with its function uncertain. The CDR3 loop spans 17 amino acids. The CDR3 is CTAWDLSFYTTGWFKIF. Written as DNA, the CDR3 is TGTACTGCGTGGGACCTCTCTTTTTATACCACTGGTTGGTTCAAGATATTT.

For this clone: This DNA's translation and the protein TCRdb lists, from a much larger clone, do not match at residue 13, likely due to a read error; the protein shown is translated from the DNA. The chain joins TRGV10 to TRGJP1. TRGV10 is noted as an ORF with a role that remains uncertain. This CDR3 comprises 18 residues. The CDR3 reads CAAWDLKPKYTTCWFKIF. The CDR3, as DNA: TGTGCTGCGTGGGATCTTAAGCCAAAATATACCACTTGTTGGTTCAAGATATTT.

By sample fraction, this clone is hyperexpanded (1% or more). Additional DNA sequences in this sample encode the identical CDR3. The chain recombines TRGV10 with TRGJ1 or TRGJ2. Being an ORF, TRGV10 has a function that is uncertain. The ends lost 8 bases at V and 9 bases at J; junction bases unmatched: 2. The CDR3 consists of 9 residues. CDR3 coding DNA: TGTGCTGCGTGGGGTAAGAAACTCTTT. Translation gives CAAWGKKLF.

Comment on this clone: This DNA translates differently at residue 5 from the TCRdb protein, which is that of a much larger clone; a read error is likely, and the protein shown is the DNA's own translation. V is TRGV9 and J is TRGJP. Germline CDR1 reads GITISATS; CDR2 reads ISYDGTV (reference sequence). CDR3 length equals 16 residues. The CDR3 DNA follows: TGTGCCTTGTGGGGGGTGCAAGAGTTGGGCAAAAAAATCAAGGTATTT. Protein: CALWGVQELGKKIKVF.

Concerning this clone: This probably arose from a read error, given a far larger clone one base away. Other DNA sequences in this specimen translate into the identical CDR3. The genes are TRGV9 and TRGJP. Germline CDR1 is GITISATS and CDR2 is ISYDGTV (reference sequence). The CDR3 consists of 16 residues. The CDR3 sequence: CALWDRKELGKKIKVF. DNA of the CDR3: TGTGCCTTGTGGGACCGGAAAGAGTTGGGCAAAAAAATCAAGGTGTTT.

To note about this clone: For this DNA, TCRdb reports the protein of a much larger clone, which diverges at residue 10, most likely from a read error; the protein presented here is translated directly from the DNA. The same CDR3 arises from other DNA sequences in this sample as well. The chain links TRGV9 to TRGJP. The CDR3 sequence is 16 residues long. Germline V gives CDR1 GITISATS, CDR2 ISYDGTV (reference sequence). The CDR3 nucleotides read TGTGCCTTGTGGGAGGTGCGGGAGTTGGACAAAAAAATCAAGGTATTT. Its translation is CALWEVRELDKKIKVF.

In the case of this clone: A read error is likely here: a far larger clone is one base away. The chain carries TRGV10 and TRGJP1. Being an ORF, TRGV10 has a function that is uncertain. The CDR3 is made up of 11 amino acids. The V segment lost 8 bases and the J segment 8 bases; nucleotides outside the gene matches: 3. CDR3 sequence: CAAWEGWFKIF. Written as DNA, the CDR3 is TGTGCTGCGTGGGAAGGTTGGTTCAAGATATTT.

This clone has just a few counts. This chain links TRGV1 with TRGJP1. TRGV1 counts as an open reading frame of uncertain function. With 2 bases clipped from V and 1 base from J, the junction kept 1 base outside the gene matches. The CDR3 length is 14 residues. The CDR3 reads CATWDITTGWFKIF. CDR3 DNA: TGTGCCACCTGGGACATTACCACTGGTTGGTTCAAGATATTT.

To note about this clone: A far larger clone is one base from this, pointing to a likely read error. This CDR3 is also generated by other DNA sequences in the sample. V gene TRGV9 combines with J gene TRGJP. With 1 base clipped from V and 4 bases from J, the junction kept 1 base outside the gene matches. Germline CDR1 GITISATS, CDR2 ISYDGTV (reference sequence). The CDR3 has 16 amino acids. The CDR3 loop reads CALWEVQELGKKIKVF. CDR3 in DNA: TGTGCCTTGTGGGAGGTACAAGAGTTGGGCAAAAAAATCAAGGTATTT.

Of note for this clone: For this DNA, TCRdb reports the protein of a much larger clone, which diverges at residue 5, most likely from a read error; the protein presented here is translated directly from the DNA. This chain uses TRGV10 with TRGJP1. TRGV10 is an open reading frame, and its role is uncertain. Trimming removed 8 bases from V and 0 bases from J; junction bases left unmatched: 1. The CDR3 extends over 13 amino acids. The CDR3 sequence: CAAWNTTGWFKIF. The CDR3 DNA reads as TGTGCTGCGTGGAATACCACTGGTTGGTTCAAGATATTT.